Included here is one T cell receptor beta chain sequence, with context. This clone was observed a few times. Its antigen is currently not known. No much larger clonotype is one base removed from it; base qualities were not supplied. All of the isolated RNA was reverse transcribed with the High Capacity cDNA Reverse Transcription Kit, so expressed TCRB transcripts were sequenced. Deep immunoSEQ sequencing was performed on naive, central memory and regulatory T cell samples, with an average of around 3.4 million total reads per sample. Sorted cells were lysed in RLT buffer, and RNA was extracted using DNase-treated RNeasy Micro or Mini kits according to cell number. Each cell subset was processed separately to prevent cross-contamination, with patient and healthy donor samples processed together. TCRB sequences were amplified from cDNA with the immunoSEQ multiplex PCR, producing 87-bp fragments spanning the CDR3 region. The amplicons were sequenced using the Illumina HiSeq platform. Regarding the original processing steps: PCR bias was corrected computationally using synthetic template baselines, and reads within Hamming distance 2 were collapsed, with unmergeable singletons discarded. Reads were aligned against IMGT to assign V, D and J genes, CDR3 length and insertions or deletions at six rearrangement sites. Within each subset, clonotype counts were normalized to the number of sorted cells before true diversity and Gini coefficients were calculated with the tcR R package. Repertoire sharing was quantified using the overlap coefficient calculated on TCRB nucleotide sequences. Here the immuneACCESS table is served through TCRdb, limited to in-frame sequences with V and J called. Missing clones are a known gap in these copies; in checked studies unresolved V genes cover under half, and the rest lacks a known reason. From that table come the V and J calls and clone size; the DNA was used to work out D and trimming. The table for this sample lists 250,000 to 300,000 clones; roughly 8% of them were counted only once. The top ten clonotypes cover approximately 1% of the sample.

This entry belongs to a study of beta chain features in type 1 diabetes listed by TCRdb under 2018. Notes on the research overall: No differences in mean age, gender distribution, total cell number or subset yield were found between patients and healthy donors. Naive and central memory subsets were obtained from all 28 donors, but regulatory and stem cell-like memory subsets were isolated from only 8 patients and roughly eight healthy donors. A total of just under 110,000,000 sorted cells were examined across all samples, and RNA yield correlated strongly with the number of cells per subset. In the study, TCRB repertoires of sorted circulating CD4+ T cell subsets from recently diagnosed type 1 diabetes patients were compared with those of matched healthy donors. Study-wide conclusions, independent of this receptor: In all four CD4+ subsets, TCRB CDR3 length was moderately but significantly shorter in type 1 diabetes patients. Naive, central memory and regulatory TCRB repertoires appeared more similar among patients than among healthy donors. Only small numbers of individuals were included in the HLA sub-analyses, which left unresolved whether HLA type had any influence on TCRB rearrangement. At VDJ recombination sites, patients with type 1 diabetes made fewer insertions and deleted more nucleotides, a pattern implying thymic rearrangement abnormalities. Because cDNA was sequenced instead of genomic DNA, highly expressing activated cells could be over-represented, though the groups showed no difference in activation or CD3 levels. PCR may preferentially amplify shorter templates, but because patient and control samples were amplified and corrected together, any resulting skew would affect both groups equally.

A single peripheral blood draw of approximately 110 mL on average was collected from each donor into heparinised tubes. A BD FACSAria II and a panel including CD45RO, CCR7, CD25, CD127, CD95 and CD27 were used to sort naive, central memory, regulatory and stem cell-like memory CD4+ T cells. Purity was above 95% for every sorted population. PBMCs were separated immediately by Lymphoprep density gradient centrifugation and were stained directly, without being cultured. So that batch effects would be minimized, each experiment stained and sorted samples in pairs, pairing one healthy donor with one patient. V is shortened by 4 bases, J by 5 bases, and the region joining them spans 15 bases. Taken from cysteine to phenylalanine, the CDR3 has 14 residues. CDR3 DNA only is kept here, 42 bases in frame from base 1. Looking up the germline V gene (reference sequence) yields CDR1 SGHNT and CDR2 YYREEE.

This sequence was found in a young woman in good health. The chain joins TRBV5-4 to TRBJ2-5; the best D guess is TRBD2, with 6 bases matching. Sequencing used central memory CD4+ T cells from blood. The CDR3 region reads CASSRQGGVETQYF. The sequence in DNA is TGTGCCAGCAGCCGCCAAGGAGGGGTGGAGACCCAGTACTTC.